This TCR beta chain derives from a study of breast tumors, draining lymph nodes, adjacent tissues. General study points: Tumor TCR diversity was below lymph nodes but above nontumor tissue. The data were judged consistent with most tumor T cells coming from lymph node and expanding in tumor.

Comment on this clonotype: Its cognate antigen is unknown.

Between the trimmed V and J ends, which lost 10 bases and 3 bases, there was a span of 12 bases. This CDR3 comprises 12 residues. The germline gives CDR1 ENHRY, CDR2 SYGVKD. MiXCR, run by TCRdb on the multiplex PCR reads, gives a single entry per CDR3 protein. This table holds some 16,000 distinct CDR3 sequences, about half found once. The TCR originated in a female donor with breast cancer. Some clones in this sample may be carry-over from other donors' samples. The rearrangement links TRBV10-3 to TRBJ2-5; D is perhaps TRBD1 (6 bases). Sequenced material: tumor-adjacent breast tissue. CDR3: CASERTEETQYF. In DNA form, the CDR3 reads TGTGCCAGTGAGCGGACAGAAGAGACCCAGTACTTC.